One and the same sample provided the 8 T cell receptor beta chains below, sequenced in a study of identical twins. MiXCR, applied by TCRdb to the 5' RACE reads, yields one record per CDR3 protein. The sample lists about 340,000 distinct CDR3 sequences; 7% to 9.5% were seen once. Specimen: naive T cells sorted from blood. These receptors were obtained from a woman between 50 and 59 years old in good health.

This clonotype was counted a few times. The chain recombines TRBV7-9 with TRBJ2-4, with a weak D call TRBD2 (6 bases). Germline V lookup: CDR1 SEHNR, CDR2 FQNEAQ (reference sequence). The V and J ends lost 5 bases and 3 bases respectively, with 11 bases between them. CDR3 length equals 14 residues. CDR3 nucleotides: TGTGCCAGCAGCGGGCGACTAGGCAAAAACATTCAGTACTTC. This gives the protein CASSGRLGKNIQYF.

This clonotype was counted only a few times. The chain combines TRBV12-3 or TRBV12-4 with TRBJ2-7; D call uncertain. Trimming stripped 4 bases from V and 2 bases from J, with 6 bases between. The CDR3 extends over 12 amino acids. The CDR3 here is CASSSLTYEQYF. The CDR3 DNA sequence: TGTGCCAGCAGTTCCCTCACCTACGAGCAGTACTTC.

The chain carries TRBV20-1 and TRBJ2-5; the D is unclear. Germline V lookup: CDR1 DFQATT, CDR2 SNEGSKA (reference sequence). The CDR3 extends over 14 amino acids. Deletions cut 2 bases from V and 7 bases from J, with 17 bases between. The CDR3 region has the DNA TGCAGTGCTAGAACCCGTGATCGGCTGGGGACCCAGTACTTC. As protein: CSARTRDRLGTQYF.

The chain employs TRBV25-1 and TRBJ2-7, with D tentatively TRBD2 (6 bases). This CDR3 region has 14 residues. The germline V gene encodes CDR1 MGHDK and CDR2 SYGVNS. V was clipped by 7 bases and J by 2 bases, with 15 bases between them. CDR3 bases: TGTGCCAGCACTGGAGGGCAGGCTACCTACGAGCAGTACTTC. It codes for CASTGGQATYEQYF.

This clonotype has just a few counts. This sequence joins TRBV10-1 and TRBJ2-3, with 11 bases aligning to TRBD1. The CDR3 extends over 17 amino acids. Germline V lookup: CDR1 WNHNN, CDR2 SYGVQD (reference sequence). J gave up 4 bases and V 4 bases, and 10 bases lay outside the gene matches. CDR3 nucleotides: TGCGCCAGCAGTGCGGGTCCAGGGACAGGGGGGCCAGATACGCAGTATTTT. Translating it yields CASSAGPGTGGPDTQYF.

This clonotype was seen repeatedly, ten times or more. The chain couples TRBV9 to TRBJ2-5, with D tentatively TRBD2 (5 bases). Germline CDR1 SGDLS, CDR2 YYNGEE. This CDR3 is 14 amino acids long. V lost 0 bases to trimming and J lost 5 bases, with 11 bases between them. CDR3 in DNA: TGTGCCAGCAGCGTAGGTCGGGGAGCGGAGACCCAGTACTTC. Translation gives CASSVGRGAETQYF.

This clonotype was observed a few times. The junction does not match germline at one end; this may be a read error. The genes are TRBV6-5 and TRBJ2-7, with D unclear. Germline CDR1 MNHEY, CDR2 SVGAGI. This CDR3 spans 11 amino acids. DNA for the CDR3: TGTGCCAGCATAGGACCTAGTTCATTGAACTTC. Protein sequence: CASIGPSSLNF.

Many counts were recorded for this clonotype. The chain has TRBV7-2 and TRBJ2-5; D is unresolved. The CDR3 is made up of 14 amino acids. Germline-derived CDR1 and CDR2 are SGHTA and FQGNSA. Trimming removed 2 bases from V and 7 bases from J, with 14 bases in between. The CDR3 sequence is CASSLRRPRTTQYF. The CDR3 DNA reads TGTGCCAGCAGCTTACGTAGGCCTAGAACGACCCAGTACTTC.